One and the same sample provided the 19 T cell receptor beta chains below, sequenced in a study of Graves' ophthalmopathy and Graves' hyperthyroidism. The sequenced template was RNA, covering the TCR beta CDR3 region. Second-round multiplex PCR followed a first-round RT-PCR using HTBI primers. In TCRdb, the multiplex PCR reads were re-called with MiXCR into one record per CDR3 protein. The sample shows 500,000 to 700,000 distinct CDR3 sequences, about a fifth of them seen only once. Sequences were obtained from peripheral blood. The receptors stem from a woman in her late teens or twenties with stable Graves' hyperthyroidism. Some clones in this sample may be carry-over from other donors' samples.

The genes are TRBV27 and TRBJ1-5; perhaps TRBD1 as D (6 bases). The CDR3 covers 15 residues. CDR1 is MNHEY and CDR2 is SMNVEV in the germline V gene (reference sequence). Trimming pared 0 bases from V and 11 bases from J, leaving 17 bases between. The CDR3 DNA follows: TGTGCCAGCAGTTTATCCAGGGACAACCCTTTGGCCCAGCATTTT. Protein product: CASSLSRDNPLAQHF.

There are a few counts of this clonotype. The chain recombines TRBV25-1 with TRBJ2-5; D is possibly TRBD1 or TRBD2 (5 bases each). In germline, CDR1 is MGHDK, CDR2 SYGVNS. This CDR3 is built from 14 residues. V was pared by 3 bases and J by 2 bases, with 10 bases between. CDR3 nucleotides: TGTGCCAGCAGTGATGGGACGGTACAAGAGACCCAGTACTTC. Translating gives CASSDGTVQETQYF.

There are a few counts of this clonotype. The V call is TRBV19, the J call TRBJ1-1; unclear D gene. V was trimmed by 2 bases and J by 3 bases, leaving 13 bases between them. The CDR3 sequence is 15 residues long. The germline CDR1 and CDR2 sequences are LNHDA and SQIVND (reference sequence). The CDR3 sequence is CASSIYLGGDTEAFF. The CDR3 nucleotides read TGTGCCAGTAGTATATATTTGGGTGGAGACACTGAAGCTTTCTTT.

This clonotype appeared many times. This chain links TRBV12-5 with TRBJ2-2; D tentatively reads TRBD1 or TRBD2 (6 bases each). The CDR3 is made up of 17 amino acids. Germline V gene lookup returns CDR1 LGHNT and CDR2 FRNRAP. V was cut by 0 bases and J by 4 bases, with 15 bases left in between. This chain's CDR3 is CASGLVGGHGITGELFF. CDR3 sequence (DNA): TGTGCTAGTGGTTTGGTCGGGGGACATGGCATCACCGGGGAGCTGTTTTTT.

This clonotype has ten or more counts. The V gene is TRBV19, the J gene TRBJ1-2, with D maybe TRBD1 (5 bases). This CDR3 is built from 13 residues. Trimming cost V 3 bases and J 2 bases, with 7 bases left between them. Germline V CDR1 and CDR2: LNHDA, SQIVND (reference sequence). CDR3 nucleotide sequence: TGTGCCAGTAGTATGGAGGGGAACTATGGCTACACCTTC. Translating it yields CASSMEGNYGYTF. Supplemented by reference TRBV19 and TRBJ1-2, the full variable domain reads DGGITQSPKYLFRKEGQNVTLSCEQNLNHDAMYWYRQDPGQGLRLIYYSQIVNDFQKGDIAEGYSVSREKKESFPLTVTSAQKNPTAFYLCASSMEGNYGYTFGSGTRLTVV.

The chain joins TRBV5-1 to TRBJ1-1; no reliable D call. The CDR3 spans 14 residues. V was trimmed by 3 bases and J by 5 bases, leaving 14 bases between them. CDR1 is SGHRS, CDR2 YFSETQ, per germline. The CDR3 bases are TGCGCCAGCAGCTCGGGCCCTGCGGGGACTGAAGCTTTCTTT. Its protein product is CASSSGPAGTEAFF.

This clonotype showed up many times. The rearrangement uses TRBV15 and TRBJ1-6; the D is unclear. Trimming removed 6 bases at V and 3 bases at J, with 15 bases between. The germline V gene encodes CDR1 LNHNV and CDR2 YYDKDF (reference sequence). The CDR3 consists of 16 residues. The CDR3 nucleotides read TGTGCCACCAGGACTCACGGGGAATTCTATAATTCACCCCTCCACTTT. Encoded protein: CATRTHGEFYNSPLHF.

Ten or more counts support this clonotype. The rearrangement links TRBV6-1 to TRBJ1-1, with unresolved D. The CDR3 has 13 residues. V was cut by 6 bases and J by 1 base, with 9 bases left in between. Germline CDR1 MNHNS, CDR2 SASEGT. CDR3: CASRSDGNTEAFF. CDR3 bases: TGTGCCAGCAGATCGGACGGGAACACTGAAGCTTTCTTT.

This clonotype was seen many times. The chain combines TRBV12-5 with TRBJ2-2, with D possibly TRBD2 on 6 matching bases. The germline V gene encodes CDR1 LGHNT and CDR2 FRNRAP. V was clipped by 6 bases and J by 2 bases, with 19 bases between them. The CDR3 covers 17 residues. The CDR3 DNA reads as TGTGCTAGTGGCGCCGGGACCGGGACTCATAACACCGGGGAGCTGTTTTTT. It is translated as CASGAGTGTHNTGELFF.

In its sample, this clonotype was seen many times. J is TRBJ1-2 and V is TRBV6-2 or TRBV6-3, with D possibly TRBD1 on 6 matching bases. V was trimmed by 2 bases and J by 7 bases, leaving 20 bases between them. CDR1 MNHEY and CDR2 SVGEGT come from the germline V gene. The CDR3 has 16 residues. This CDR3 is CASSYGTSQFKFGYTF. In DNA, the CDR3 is TGTGCCAGCAGTTACGGGACAAGCCAGTTCAAGTTTGGCTACACCTTC.

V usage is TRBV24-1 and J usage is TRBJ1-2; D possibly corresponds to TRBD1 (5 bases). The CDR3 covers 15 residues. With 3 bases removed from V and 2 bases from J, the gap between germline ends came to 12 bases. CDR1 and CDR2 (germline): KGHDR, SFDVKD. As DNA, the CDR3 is TGTGCCACCAGTGATCCCCAGGGCGGGAACTATGGCTACACCTTC. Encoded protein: CATSDPQGGNYGYTF.

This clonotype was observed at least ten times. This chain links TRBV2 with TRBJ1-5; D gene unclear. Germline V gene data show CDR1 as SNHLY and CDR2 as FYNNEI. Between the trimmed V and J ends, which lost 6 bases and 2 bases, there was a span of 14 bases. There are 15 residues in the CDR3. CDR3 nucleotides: TGTGCCAGCAGCCCTCAGGAGTACGGCAATCAGCCCCAGCATTTT. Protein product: CASSPQEYGNQPQHF. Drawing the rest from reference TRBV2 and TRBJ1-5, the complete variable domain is EPEVTQTPSHQVTQMGQEVILRCVPISNHLYFYWYRQILGQKVEFLVSFYNNEISEKSEIFDDQFSVERPDGSNFTLKIRSTKLEDSAMYFCASSPQEYGNQPQHFGDGTRLSIL.

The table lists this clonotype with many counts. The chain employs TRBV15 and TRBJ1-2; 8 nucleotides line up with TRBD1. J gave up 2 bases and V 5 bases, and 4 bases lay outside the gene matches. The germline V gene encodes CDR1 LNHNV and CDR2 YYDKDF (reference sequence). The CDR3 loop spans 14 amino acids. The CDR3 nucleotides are TGTGCCACCAGCCGCCGGACAGGGAACTATGGCTACACCTTC. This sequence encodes CATSRRTGNYGYTF.

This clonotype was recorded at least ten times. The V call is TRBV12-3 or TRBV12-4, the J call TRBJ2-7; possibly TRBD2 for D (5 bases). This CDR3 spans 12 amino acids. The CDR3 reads CASGRGSYEQYF. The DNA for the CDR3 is TGTGCTAGTGGCCGAGGGAGCTACGAGCAGTACTTC.

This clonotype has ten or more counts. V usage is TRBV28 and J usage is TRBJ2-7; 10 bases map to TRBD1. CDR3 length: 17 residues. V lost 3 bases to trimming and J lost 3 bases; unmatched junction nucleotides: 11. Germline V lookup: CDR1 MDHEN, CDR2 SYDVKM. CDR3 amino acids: CASSFWGGGTGDYEQYF. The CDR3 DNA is TGTGCCAGCAGTTTTTGGGGTGGGGGGACAGGGGACTACGAGCAGTACTTC.

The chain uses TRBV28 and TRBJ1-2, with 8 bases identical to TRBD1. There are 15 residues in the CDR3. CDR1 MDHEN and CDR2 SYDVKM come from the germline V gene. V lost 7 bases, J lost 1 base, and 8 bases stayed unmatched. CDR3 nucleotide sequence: TGTGCCAGCAAATTTACAGGGGGAGTTAACTATGGCTACACCTTC. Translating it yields CASKFTGGVNYGYTF.

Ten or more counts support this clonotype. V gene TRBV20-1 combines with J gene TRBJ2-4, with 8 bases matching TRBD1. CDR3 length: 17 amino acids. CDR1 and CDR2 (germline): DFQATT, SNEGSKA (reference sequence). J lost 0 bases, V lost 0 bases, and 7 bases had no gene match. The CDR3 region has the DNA TGCAGTGCTAGAGACCACGGACAGGGACCAGCCAAAAACATTCAGTACTTC. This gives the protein CSARDHGQGPAKNIQYF.

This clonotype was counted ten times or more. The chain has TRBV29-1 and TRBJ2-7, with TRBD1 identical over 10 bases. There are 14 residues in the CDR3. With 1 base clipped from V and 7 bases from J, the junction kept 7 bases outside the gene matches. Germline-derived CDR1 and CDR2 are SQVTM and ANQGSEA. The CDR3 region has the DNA TGCAGCGTTGAAGCGGGACAGGGGATCGGGGAGCAGTACTTC. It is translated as CSVEAGQGIGEQYF.

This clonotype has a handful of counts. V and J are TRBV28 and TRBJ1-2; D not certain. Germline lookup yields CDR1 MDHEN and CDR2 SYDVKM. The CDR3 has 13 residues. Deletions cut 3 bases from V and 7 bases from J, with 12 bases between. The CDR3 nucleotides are TGTGCCAGCAGTTTCCCGCTGAGTGGTGGCTACACCTTC. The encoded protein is CASSFPLSGGYTF.